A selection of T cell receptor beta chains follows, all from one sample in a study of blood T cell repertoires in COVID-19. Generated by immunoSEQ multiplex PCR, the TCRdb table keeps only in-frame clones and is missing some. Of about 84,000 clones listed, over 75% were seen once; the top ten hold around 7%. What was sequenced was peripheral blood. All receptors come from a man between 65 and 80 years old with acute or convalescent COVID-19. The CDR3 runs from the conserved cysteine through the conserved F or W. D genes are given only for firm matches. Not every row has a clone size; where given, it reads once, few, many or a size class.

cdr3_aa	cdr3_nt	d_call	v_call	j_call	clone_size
CASSLEVAGVSEQFF	TGTGCCAGCAGCTTGGAGGTAGCGGGAGTAAGTGAGCAGTTCTTC	TRBD2	TRBV7-9	TRBJ2-1	.
CASSLVSGNQPQHF	TGCGCCAGCAGTCTCGTCTCGGGCAATCAGCCCCAGCATTTT	.	TRBV10-2	TRBJ1-5	few
CATSDPSGRATGELFF	TGTGCCACCAGTGATCCTAGCGGGAGGGCCACCGGGGAGCTGTTTTTT	TRBD2	TRBV24-1	TRBJ2-2	.
CAWSLTGASRNSPLHF	TGTGCCTGGAGTCTTACAGGGGCTTCAAGAAATTCACCCCTCCACTTT	TRBD1	TRBV30	TRBJ1-6	.
CASSLVGQGRYEQYF	TGTGCCAGCAGCTTGGTAGGACAGGGGAGGTACGAGCAGTACTTC	TRBD1	TRBV7-9	TRBJ2-7	.
CASSLRILADNEQFF	TGTGCCAGCAGCCTAAGAATCTTAGCGGACAATGAGCAGTTCTTC	.	TRBV21-1	TRBJ2-1	.
CASSLQGANYGYTF	TGTGCCAGCAGTTTACAGGGGGCAAACTATGGCTACACCTTC	TRBD1	TRBV27	TRBJ1-2	.
CASSLAVSGGIDGYTF	TGCGCCAGCAGCTTGGCGGTTTCGGGGGGTATAGATGGCTACACCTTC	.	TRBV5-1	TRBJ1-2	.
CASRDQGWTEAFF	TGTGCCAGCAGAGACCAGGGATGGACTGAAGCTTTCTTT	.	TRBV6-5	TRBJ1-1	.
CASSSQGPNNSPLHF	TGTGCCAGCAGCAGCCAGGGGCCAAATAATTCACCCCTCCACTTT	.	TRBV6-1	TRBJ1-6	.
CATSDPGQLNYGYTF	TGTGCCACCAGTGACCCGGGACAGCTAAACTATGGCTACACCTTC	TRBD1	TRBV24-1	TRBJ1-2	.
CASSRTGTPFSGANVLTF	TGTGCCAGCAGTCGGACCGGGACACCGTTCTCTGGGGCCAACGTCCTGACTTTC	.	TRBV27	TRBJ2-6	.
CASSGRGSGNTIYF	TGTGCCAGCAGTGGGAGGGGCTCTGGAAACACCATATATTTT	.	TRBV27	TRBJ1-3	few
CASSEGVGGNTEAFF	TGTGCCAGCAGTGAAGGGGTGGGAGGGAACACTGAAGCTTTCTTT	.	TRBV2	TRBJ1-1	few
CASSAGDRSDNQPQHF	TGTGCCAGTAGTGCCGGAGACAGGTCTGACAATCAGCCCCAGCATTTT	.	TRBV19	TRBJ1-5	.
CASSPQGSFNSPLHF	TGTGCCAGTAGTCCTCAGGGGAGTTTTAATTCACCCCTCCACTTT	.	TRBV19	TRBJ1-6	few
CASSQESPSGTTDTQYF	TGTGCCAGCAGCCAAGAGAGTCCTAGCGGAACCACAGATACGCAGTATTTT	TRBD2	TRBV3-1/TRBV3-2	TRBJ2-3	.
CASSVQGLNTEAFF	TGTGCCAGCAGCGTACAGGGGCTGAACACTGAAGCTTTCTTT	TRBD1	TRBV2	TRBJ1-1	.
CASPKIQRKGLAGVPSYEQYF	TGTGCCAGCCCAAAAATACAACGAAAGGGACTAGCGGGAGTACCCTCCTACGAGCAGTACTTC	TRBD2	TRBV18	TRBJ2-7	.
CASSRNQGTEAFF	TGTGCCAGCAGCAGGAATCAGGGTACTGAAGCTTTCTTT	.	TRBV7-3	TRBJ1-1	.
CASSDRRTGEGAIVDTGELFF	TGTGCCAGCAGTGATCGGCGTACTGGAGAGGGGGCGATCGTCGACACCGGGGAGCTGTTTTTT	TRBD1	TRBV2	TRBJ2-2	.
CASSPLGAAATNEKLFF	TGTGCCAGCAGCCCCCTTGGGGCCGCTGCAACTAATGAAAAACTGTTTTTT	.	TRBV7-8	TRBJ1-4	.
CASSLISGAEAFF	TGTGCCAGCAGCTTAATCTCGGGGGCTGAAGCTTTCTTT	.	TRBV7-2	TRBJ1-1	.
CASSALGTGGPGELFF	TGTGCCAGCAGTGCGTTGGGGACAGGGGGCCCCGGGGAGCTGTTTTTT	TRBD1	TRBV2	TRBJ2-2	.
CASSRNSAGELFF	TGTGCCAGCAGCCGTAATAGCGCCGGGGAGCTGTTTTTT	.	TRBV12-3/TRBV12-4	TRBJ2-2	.
CASSPWTGADNEQFF	TGTGCCAGCAGCCCATGGACAGGGGCGGACAATGAGCAGTTCTTC	TRBD1	TRBV7-2	TRBJ2-1	.
CASSLADRGPFNEQFF	TGTGCCAGCAGCTTAGCGGACAGGGGGCCCTTCAATGAGCAGTTCTTC	TRBD1	TRBV7-9	TRBJ2-1	.
CATSDLFAGANTGELFF	TGTGCCACCAGTGATTTATTCGCAGGGGCGAACACCGGGGAGCTGTTTTTT	.	TRBV24-1	TRBJ2-2	.
CASTLGQKDSPLHF	TGTGCCAGCACCCTAGGACAGAAGGATTCACCCCTCCACTTT	.	TRBV2	TRBJ1-6	.
CAWSSRDRGAFF	TGTGCCTGGAGTAGTCGGGACAGGGGAGCTTTCTTT	TRBD1	TRBV30	TRBJ1-1	once
CASSARAGGINEQFF	TGTGCCAGCAGTGCTCGCGCGGGGGGGATTAATGAGCAGTTCTTC	TRBD2	TRBV2	TRBJ2-1	.
CASSLLRDSTSTDTQYF	TGTGCCAGCAGCTTACTCCGGGACAGCACTAGCACAGATACGCAGTATTTT	TRBD1	TRBV7-9	TRBJ2-3	.
CASSFRLAGGMDNEQFF	TGTGCCAGCAGCTTTCGACTAGCGGGGGGGATGGACAATGAGCAGTTCTTC	TRBD2	TRBV7-9	TRBJ2-1	.
CAWSTGGGQPQHF	TGTGCCTGGAGTACAGGGGGCGGACAGCCCCAGCATTTT	TRBD1	TRBV30	TRBJ1-5	once
CASRVRLLTDTQYF	TGTGCCAGCAGGGTCAGACTCCTCACAGATACGCAGTATTTT	.	TRBV2	TRBJ2-3	.
CASSQPNGVLGQETQYF	TGCGCCAGCAGCCAGCCGAACGGGGTGTTGGGCCAAGAGACCCAGTACTTC	.	TRBV4-1	TRBJ2-5	.
CSAVSGNTIYF	TGCAGCGCAGTCAGTGGAAACACCATATATTTT	.	TRBV29-1	TRBJ1-3	.